This T cell receptor (beta chain) came from a study of CD8 T cells in ankylosing spondylitis. This clonotype was detected only a few times. CDR3 length: 15 amino acids. The V segment lost 6 bases and the J segment 9 bases; nucleotides outside the gene matches: 13. Germline V gene data show CDR1 as SQVTM and CDR2 as ANQGSEA. TCRdb re-called the 5' RACE reads with MiXCR, one entry per CDR3 protein. Altogether approximately 250,000 distinct CDR3 sequences are present, 32% being singletons, with the ten largest covering roughly 4.2%. The source of this sequence is a male donor with ankylosing spondylitis or in good health (not recorded which). The material sequenced was blood, either unsorted or a sorted T cell fraction (not recorded which). This chain uses TRBV29-1 with TRBJ2-3; 12 bases agree with TRBD2. CDR3: CSVPGTSGQRGTQYF. In DNA form, the CDR3 reads TGCAGCGTCCCCGGGACTAGCGGGCAGAGGGGGACGCAGTATTTT.